One sample yielded the 21 T cell receptor beta chains listed below, sequenced in a study of control samples from healthy donors and cancer patients. The protocol was immunoSEQ multiplex PCR, while the TCRdb copy is restricted to in-frame clones and leaves out a portion. Of roughly 120,000 clones in the sample, roughly nine tenths were seen once. The sequencing sample was made of PBMCs. Receptors originate from a woman aged 50 to 60 with colorectal cancer.

Note on this clone: The DNA is left out, because the CDR3 cannot be placed on it with certainty; the CDR3 is given as TCRdb lists it. The chain carries TRBV6-2 or TRBV6-3 and TRBJ1-1. The length of the CDR3 is 11 amino acids, counting both ends. Germline V gives CDR1 MNHEY, CDR2 SVGEGT. CDR3 protein: CASSSSTEAFF.

This clone occurred a few times. The rearrangement joins TRBV19 to TRBJ2-7; 9 nucleotides line up with TRBD1. Trimming removed 7 bases from V and 3 bases from J; junction bases left unmatched: 4. CDR3 size: 13 residues. The germline V gene encodes CDR1 LNHDA and CDR2 SQIVND (reference sequence). DNA of the CDR3: TGTGCCAGTAAACAGGGGGCAAGCTACGAGCAGTACTTC. Translated, it gives CASKQGASYEQYF.

The V call is TRBV9, the J call TRBJ2-5; 8 bases line up with TRBD1. J gave up 4 bases and V 0 bases, and 11 bases lay outside the gene matches. Germline CDR1 SGDLS, CDR2 YYNGEE. The CDR3 has 17 residues. CDR3 region: CASSVGFGQGTGETQYF. CDR3 coding DNA: TGTGCCAGCAGCGTAGGGTTCGGACAGGGAACAGGAGAGACCCAGTACTTC.

CDR3 in amino acids: CASSLDRGQEQYF. The DNA of the CDR3 is TGTGCCAGCAGCTTGGACAGGGGGCAGGAGCAGTACTTC. This chain uses TRBV5-4 with TRBJ2-7, with 9 bases that match TRBD1. The CDR3 consists of 13 residues. From germline, CDR1 is SGHNT and CDR2 YYREEE (reference sequence). Losses at the gene ends were 0 bases for V and 7 bases for J; bases not matched to a gene: 2. The full variable domain, with the rest looked up from reference TRBV5-4 and TRBJ2-7, is ETGVTQSPTHLIKTRGQQVTLRCSSQSGHNTVSWYQQALGQGPQFIFQYYREEENGRGNFPPRFSGLQFPNYSSELNVNALELDDSALYLCASSLDRGQEQYFGPGTRLTVT.

The chain has TRBV6-5 and TRBJ2-2, with a weak D call TRBD2 (5 bases). V lost 7 bases to trimming and J lost 5 bases, with 14 bases between them. The CDR3 has 14 residues. Germline assignment: CDR1 MNHEY and CDR2 SVGAGI. The CDR3 DNA reads TGTGCCAGCAAGGACGGGGTAATTACCGGGGAGCTGTTTTTT. This encodes CASKDGVITGELFF.

The chain combines TRBV6-5 with TRBJ2-7; 7 nucleotides line up with TRBD1. CDR1 MNHEY and CDR2 SVGAGI come from the germline V gene. The V and J ends lost 9 bases and 7 bases, in that order; junction bases with no gene match: 12. The CDR3 consists of 13 residues. The DNA of the CDR3 is TGTGCCAGTAGGGGGCCTGGGGGATGGGAGCAGTACTTC. Translating it yields CASRGPGGWEQYF.

The V gene is TRBV7-9, the J gene TRBJ2-3; D is undetermined. Germline V lookup: CDR1 SEHNR, CDR2 FQNEAQ (reference sequence). V shed 5 bases and J shed 0 bases, with 9 bases lying between them. The CDR3 is made up of 14 amino acids. CDR3 DNA: TGTGCCAGCAGCGCCGACCATAGCACAGATACGCAGTATTTT. Protein product: CASSADHSTDTQYF. The full variable domain, in which reference TRBV7-9 and TRBJ2-3 provide the parts outside the CDR3, is DTGVSQNPRHKITKRGQNVTFRCDPISEHNRLYWYRQTLGQGPEFLTYFQNEAQLEKSRLLSDRFSAERPKGSFSTLEIQRTEQGDSAMYLCASSADHSTDTQYFGPGTRLTVL.

This chain connects TRBV28 to TRBJ2-3; 8 bases match TRBD1. Germline values: CDR1 MDHEN, CDR2 SYDVKM. Losses at the gene ends were 1 base for V and 6 bases for J; bases not matched to a gene: 3. This CDR3 is built from 14 residues. Here the CDR3 reads CASSLSGGGDTQYF. Here the CDR3 DNA reads TGTGCCAGCAGTTTATCAGGGGGCGGGGATACGCAGTATTTT.

The V gene is TRBV24-1, the J gene TRBJ2-3, with TRBD2 identical over 13 bases. This CDR3 is 16 amino acids long. The germline V gene has CDR1 KGHDR and CDR2 SFDVKD. Trimming cost V 5 bases and J 2 bases; bases outside gene matches: 3. This CDR3 reads CATSATSGGNTDTQYF. Written as DNA, the CDR3 is TGTGCCACCAGTGCGACTAGCGGGGGGAACACAGATACGCAGTATTTT.

The V and J genes are TRBV12-3 or TRBV12-4 and TRBJ1-1; D unclear. The CDR3 extends over 13 amino acids. The V gene lost 8 bases and the J gene lost 1 base, with 11 bases spanning the gap. Written as DNA, the CDR3 is TGTGCCAGCGTTATGCTCCCGAACACTGAAGCTTTCTTT. Its translation: CASVMLPNTEAFF.

The rearrangement uses TRBV10-3 and TRBJ2-3, with 14 bases lining up with TRBD2. J gave up 2 bases and V 10 bases, and 8 bases lay outside the gene matches. CDR3 length: 16 amino acids. CDR1 is ENHRY and CDR2 is SYGVKD in the germline V gene. The CDR3 is CASQTTSGGATDTQYF. CDR3 DNA sequence: TGTGCCAGCCAGACGACTAGCGGGGGGGCCACAGATACGCAGTATTTT.

The chain employs TRBV5-1 and TRBJ2-7; 7 bases agree with TRBD1. From germline, CDR1 is SGHRS and CDR2 YFSETQ. J gave up 6 bases and V 5 bases, and 14 bases lay outside the gene matches. CDR3 size: 15 residues. Here the CDR3 DNA reads TGCGCCAGCAGGGATACGGACAGGCCTCGGGGCGAGCAGTACTTC. Residues: CASRDTDRPRGEQYF.

This chain links TRBV5-4 with TRBJ1-1; no clear D. The CDR3 spans 14 residues. Between the trimmed V and J ends, which lost 1 base and 1 base, there was a span of 8 bases. Germline V CDR1 and CDR2: SGHNT, YYREEE (reference sequence). The CDR3 DNA reads as TGTGCCAGCAGCTTGAGGCAGTCGAACACTGAAGCTTTCTTT. Translating gives CASSLRQSNTEAFF.

This clone was picked up one time. The rearrangement uses TRBV5-6 and TRBJ2-3; 8 nucleotides align to TRBD2. With 0 bases clipped from V and 3 bases from J, the junction kept 3 bases outside the gene matches. Germline loops: CDR1 SGHDT, CDR2 YYEEEE. The CDR3 spans 15 residues. CDR3 sequence (DNA): TGTGCCAGCAGCTTGGTAGTAGCGGGAACAGATACGCAGTATTTT. Residues: CASSLVVAGTDTQYF.

This clone has just a few counts. This rearrangement joins TRBV19 to TRBJ2-7, with 12 bases aligning to TRBD1. CDR3 size: 15 residues. V lost 3 bases and J lost 5; bases outside the gene matches: 5. Germline CDR1 LNHDA, CDR2 SQIVND (reference sequence). The CDR3 protein is CASSITGTGGDEQYF. CDR3 coding DNA: TGTGCCAGTAGTATTACCGGGACAGGGGGCGACGAGCAGTACTTC.

This clone has just a few counts. The V gene is TRBV5-4, the J gene TRBJ1-6; 7 nucleotides align to TRBD1. Trimming cost V 4 bases and J 5 bases; bases outside gene matches: 6. The CDR3 covers 15 residues. The germline V gene encodes CDR1 SGHNT and CDR2 YYREEE (reference sequence). In DNA, the CDR3 is TGTGCCAGCAGCAAAAGACAGGGCGATAATTCACCCCTCCACTTT. This sequence encodes CASSKRQGDNSPLHF.

The V and J genes are TRBV6-5 and TRBJ1-6; D ambiguous. Germline assignment: CDR1 MNHEY and CDR2 SVGAGI. The CDR3 runs to 16 residues. The V and J ends lost 0 bases and 2 bases respectively, with 8 bases between them. The CDR3 here is CASSYSSGTYNSPLHF. CDR3 DNA: TGTGCCAGCAGTTACTCGAGTGGGACCTATAATTCACCCCTCCACTTT.

V gene TRBV9 combines with J gene TRBJ1-3; 9 bases align to TRBD1. The V gene end was trimmed by 4 bases and the J gene end by 7 bases; junction bases not matched to a gene: 6. The CDR3 sequence is 14 residues long. Germline V gives CDR1 SGDLS, CDR2 YYNGEE. CDR3 in DNA: TGTGCCAGCAGCCGAGACAGGGGGACGAACACCATATATTTT. Translation gives CASSRDRGTNTIYF.

The chain recombines TRBV3-1 (or the pseudogene TRBV3-2) with TRBJ1-2, with D uncertain. Germline loops: CDR1 LGHDT, CDR2 YNNKEL (reference sequence). Trimming pared 1 base from V and 6 bases from J, leaving 9 bases between. The CDR3 spans 13 residues. CDR3 protein: CASSQGNAHGYTF. The CDR3 bases are TGTGCCAGCAGCCAAGGTAACGCCCATGGCTACACCTTC.

This chain uses TRBV5-5 with TRBJ2-2; the D gene is possibly TRBD1 (6 bases). The germline CDR1 and CDR2 sequences are SGHKS and YYEKEE (reference sequence). There are 15 residues in the CDR3. V lost 0 bases, J lost 7 bases, and 13 bases lay in between. The CDR3 coding sequence is TGTGCCAGCAGCTTGGGGCAGGGGCAGATCGGGGAGCTGTTTTTT. It translates to CASSLGQGQIGELFF.

This clone occurred once. The V and J genes are TRBV30 and TRBJ2-7; D is ambiguous. The CDR3 runs 11 residues. The V end was cut by 3 bases, the J end by 3 bases, with 6 bases between. Germline V gives CDR1 GTSNPN, CDR2 SVGIG (reference sequence). CDR3 in DNA: TGTGCCTGGAGGAAGGACTACGAGCAGTACTTC. Translated: CAWRKDYEQYF. Full variable domain (rest looked up from reference TRBV30 and TRBJ2-7): SQTIHQWPATLVQPVGSPLSLECTVEGTSNPNLYWYRQAAGRGLQLLFYSVGIGQISSEVPQNLSASRPQDRQFILSSKKLLLSDSGFYLCAWRKDYEQYFGPGTRLTVT.